The following is a TCR beta chain sequence with its context. Antigen unknown. The data were obtained in a study of T cell responses to AZD1222 COVID-19 vaccine. J gave up 6 bases and V 4 bases, and 9 bases lay outside the gene matches. The CDR3 extends over 16 amino acids. CDR1 is SGHRS, CDR2 YFSETQ, per germline. TCRdb's copy holds only in-frame clones and misses some; the assay was immunoSEQ multiplex PCR. Altogether 130,000 to 150,000 clones are present, 75% to 90% being singletons, with the ten largest covering around 4.1%. The study's findings and limits: At baseline, seropositivity was found in only 5 to 7 AZD1222 recipients. When two AZD1222 doses had been given, Spike-specific TCR breadth and depth rose. Mapped onto spike, vaccine-associated CD4 TCRs spanned it and were dominant at 160-218 and 743-854.

The chain is built from TRBV5-1 and TRBJ1-6; 8 nucleotides agree with TRBD1. The TCR comes from an adult in good health. Sequencing was performed on peripheral blood, taken on day 0 of MenACWY control vaccination. CDR3 sequence (DNA): TGCGCCAGCAGCCTGGGACCAGGGGGCCGTAATTCACCCCTCCACTTT. This gives the protein CASSLGPGGRNSPLHF.